The 25 T cell receptor beta chains below were found in one sample sequenced in a study of identical twins. A single record per CDR3 protein comes from TCRdb applying MiXCR to the 5' RACE reads. The sample consists of 500,000 to 550,000 distinct CDR3 sequences, roughly 21% of them appearing once. These data also featured in a second study, about T cells expressing NK-cell markers.

The sample comprised CD4+ T cells sorted from blood. The receptors originated from a woman in her late teens or twenties in good health.

V and J are TRBV29-1 and TRBJ1-1; possible D gene TRBD1, 5 bases. CDR3 length: 14 amino acids. Trimming took off 1 base at V and 1 base at J, with 10 bases between the two ends. CDR1 and CDR2 (germline): SQVTM, ANQGSEA. CDR3 nucleotide sequence: TGCAGCGTTGAAGGTCGGGGGGGGAACACTGAAGCTTTCTTT. It is translated as CSVEGRGGNTEAFF. The full variable domain, its missing parts supplied by reference TRBV29-1 and TRBJ1-1, is SAVISQKPSRDICQRGTSLTIQCQVDSQVTMMFWYRQQPGQSLTLIATANQGSEATYESGFVIDKFPISRPNLTFSTLTVSNMSPEDSSIYLCSVEGRGGNTEAFFGQGTRLTVV.

The chain couples TRBV5-1 to TRBJ1-5, with no clear D. The V gene's germline CDR1 is SGHRS and CDR2 YFSETQ. This CDR3 has 15 amino acids. V gave up 4 bases and J gave up 7 bases, with 18 bases separating them. The CDR3 DNA follows: TGCGCCAGCAGCCTGGAGGGTCTATACGGACAGCCCCAGCATTTT. Protein product: CASSLEGLYGQPQHF.

This clonotype was counted only a few times. This chain joins TRBV18 and TRBJ2-4; D is unresolved. The CDR3 contains 14 residues. Looked up from germline, CDR1 is KGHSH and CDR2 is LQKENI. V was clipped by 3 bases and J by 9 bases, with 15 bases between them. For the CDR3, the DNA is TGTGCCAGCTCACCGCCCTCTACCCTGAGCATTCAGTACTTC. It encodes CASSPPSTLSIQYF.

The chain couples TRBV5-4 to TRBJ2-1, with D perhaps matching TRBD2 (5 bases). The V gene's germline CDR1 is SGHNT and CDR2 YYREEE (reference sequence). The CDR3 is made up of 12 amino acids. Trimming pared 4 bases from V and 9 bases from J, leaving 11 bases between. CDR3 sequence: CASSRLATEQFF. In DNA, the CDR3 is TGTGCCAGCAGCAGGCTAGCTACTGAGCAGTTCTTC. The variable domain in full, with the rest retrieved from reference TRBV5-4 and TRBJ2-1, is ETGVTQSPTHLIKTRGQQVTLRCSSQSGHNTVSWYQQALGQGPQFIFQYYREEENGRGNFPPRFSGLQFPNYSSELNVNALELDDSALYLCASSRLATEQFFGPGTRLTVL.

This CDR3 is CASGLVLPQGANTEAFF. In DNA, the CDR3 is TGTGCTAGTGGTTTGGTCCTCCCACAGGGGGCAAACACTGAAGCTTTCTTT. V and J are TRBV12-5 and TRBJ1-1, with TRBD1 identical over 9 bases. Trimming removed 0 bases from V and 2 bases from J; junction bases left unmatched: 7. The CDR3 consists of 17 residues. In germline, CDR1 is LGHNT, CDR2 FRNRAP.

The chain couples TRBV9 to TRBJ2-1; 8 positions match TRBD2. Trimming cost V 3 bases and J 8 bases; bases outside gene matches: 7. The germline CDR1 and CDR2 sequences are SGDLS and YYNGEE. There are 14 residues in the CDR3. The CDR3 reads CASSAISGIHEQFF. Here the CDR3 DNA reads TGTGCCAGCAGCGCTATTAGCGGGATACATGAGCAGTTCTTC.

The chain joins TRBV5-1 to TRBJ2-5; 7 nucleotides agree with TRBD1. The V gene's germline CDR1 is SGHRS and CDR2 YFSETQ. The CDR3 length is 14 residues. J lost 4 bases, V lost 4 bases, and 7 bases had no gene match. The CDR3 DNA reads as TGCGCCAGCAGCCGGGCCAAGGGGGCAGAGACCCAGTACTTC. Its translation is CASSRAKGAETQYF.

This clonotype was recorded a few times. This chain joins TRBV7-2 and TRBJ2-1, with D maybe TRBD2 (7 bases). V lost 2 bases and J lost 7, with 12 bases in between. CDR1 is SGHTA, CDR2 FQGNSA, per germline. This CDR3 region has 14 residues. The CDR3 region is CASSLYGGLNEQFF. The CDR3 coding sequence is TGTGCCAGCAGCTTATACGGGGGGCTGAATGAGCAGTTCTTC.

As concerns this clonotype: Germline and junction disagree at one end, which may indicate a read error. The V gene is TRBV12-3 or TRBV12-4, the J gene TRBJ2-2, with TRBD2 matching 8 bases. The CDR3 spans 13 residues. The CDR3 region is CASKLADTGGLFF. CDR3 bases: TGTGCCAGCAAACTAGCGGACACCGGGGGGCTGTTTTTT.

This clonotype showed up just a few times. The chain links TRBV7-9 to TRBJ1-2; D is unresolved. Germline-derived CDR1 and CDR2 are SEHNR and FQNEAQ (reference sequence). This CDR3 contains 13 residues. The V and J ends lost 1 base and 14 bases respectively, with 17 bases between them. The CDR3 protein is CASSLVDGSMWTF. DNA of the CDR3: TGTGCCAGCAGCTTAGTAGATGGGAGTATGTGGACCTTC.

This clonotype was seen a handful of times. This chain connects TRBV10-3 to TRBJ2-1, with 14 bases aligning to TRBD2. The J segment lost 7 bases and the V segment lost 4 bases, leaving 9 bases of the junction unmatched. The CDR3 has 17 residues. In germline, CDR1 is ENHRY, CDR2 SYGVKD. The CDR3 here is CAISGSTRTSGRNEQFF. The CDR3 region has the DNA TGTGCCATCAGTGGCTCTACACGGACTAGCGGGAGGAATGAGCAGTTCTTC.

The chain has TRBV24-1 and TRBJ2-2, with D unclear. CDR3 size: 14 residues. V shed 5 bases and J shed 9 bases, with 15 bases lying between them. Germline CDR1 KGHDR, CDR2 SFDVKD. The CDR3 here is CATSGGAAPRELFF. The CDR3 nucleotides are TGTGCCACCAGTGGAGGTGCGGCACCCAGGGAGCTGTTTTTT.

This clonotype was observed a few times. The V and J genes are TRBV5-1 and TRBJ1-1; the D gene is possibly TRBD1 (6 bases). V dropped 4 bases and J dropped 0 bases, with 10 bases sitting between them. The CDR3 totals 14 residues. Per germline, CDR1 SGHRS and CDR2 YFSETQ. CDR3 loop: CASSPDSMNTEAFF. The CDR3 region has the DNA TGCGCCAGCAGCCCGGACAGTATGAACACTGAAGCTTTCTTT. Full variable domain (outside the CDR3, taken from reference TRBV5-1 and TRBJ1-1): KAGVTQTPRYLIKTRGQQVTLSCSPISGHRSVSWYQQTPGQGLQFLFEYFSETQRNKGNFPGRFSGRQFSNSRSEMNVSTLELGDSALYLCASSPDSMNTEAFFGQGTRLTVV.

This clonotype was counted only a few times. The chain combines TRBV29-1 with TRBJ2-1, with unresolved D. V lost 4 bases, J lost 9 bases, and 4 bases lay in between. Germline V gene sequence: CDR1 SQVTM, CDR2 ANQGSEA. CDR3 size: 9 residues. The CDR3 here is CSVGSEQFF. For the CDR3, the DNA is TGCAGCGTTGGGAGTGAGCAGTTCTTC.

The gene calls are TRBV2 and TRBJ2-7; D perhaps matches TRBD1 (5 bases). CDR1 is SNHLY and CDR2 is FYNNEI in the germline V gene. This CDR3 is built from 12 residues. V lost 2 bases and J lost 3, with 5 bases in between. The CDR3 DNA is TGTGCCAGCAGTGAACAGGGCTACGAGCAGTACTTC. Protein sequence: CASSEQGYEQYF.

The chain joins TRBV20-1 to TRBJ2-2, with TRBD2 matching over 14 bases. Germline lookup yields CDR1 DFQATT and CDR2 SNEGSKA (reference sequence). CDR3 size: 17 residues. Unmatched junction bases numbered 7, after V lost 2 bases and J lost 5 bases. The CDR3 loop reads CSARSGLAGAGTGELFF. CDR3 DNA: TGCAGTGCTAGATCGGGACTAGCGGGAGCGGGTACCGGGGAGCTGTTTTTT.

The V gene is TRBV5-1, the J gene TRBJ2-3; D is tentatively TRBD1 or TRBD2 (5 bases each). The CDR3 runs to 17 residues. The ends were cut back, 0 bases at V and 3 bases at J, with 17 bases in the middle. From germline, CDR1 is SGHRS and CDR2 YFSETQ. DNA of the CDR3: TGCGCCAGCAGCTTGGAGCCCTGGCAAGGGGAGACAGATACGCAGTATTTT. It encodes CASSLEPWQGETDTQYF.

The count of this clonotype is one. This chain uses TRBV20-1 with TRBJ1-1; D is unclear. This CDR3 spans 14 amino acids. The V and J ends lost 3 bases and 5 bases respectively, with 16 bases between them. CDR1 is DFQATT and CDR2 is SNEGSKA in the germline V gene (reference sequence). Here the CDR3 reads CSASPPQGRTEAFF. Here the CDR3 DNA reads TGCAGTGCTAGTCCCCCACAAGGGAGAACTGAAGCTTTCTTT.

This clonotype was counted at least ten times. V is TRBV6-1 and J is TRBJ2-1; a possible D gene is TRBD1 (6 bases). V lost 9 bases, J lost 9 bases, and 18 bases lay in between. The CDR3 totals 13 residues. Germline V gene data show CDR1 as MNHNS and CDR2 as SASEGT. The CDR3 DNA reads as TGTGCCAGTTTCCGAGGGGACATAGCTGAGCAGTTCTTC. This codes for CASFRGDIAEQFF.

The chain carries TRBV6-5 and TRBJ2-5; D is unresolved. Germline-derived CDR1 and CDR2 are MNHEY and SVGAGI. The CDR3 runs to 15 residues. Trimming removed 3 bases from V and 2 bases from J, with 13 bases in between. The CDR3 bases are TGTGCCAGCAGTTATCCTGCCCGATTACAAGAGACCCAGTACTTC. It translates to CASSYPARLQETQYF.

The sample holds a few counts of this clonotype. The J gene is TRBJ1-5, the V gene TRBV12-3 or TRBV12-4, with 7 bases identical to TRBD1. The CDR3 sequence is 14 residues long. J lost 6 bases, V lost 2 bases, and 4 bases had no gene match. In DNA, the CDR3 is TGTGCCAGCAGTTTACAGGGGGTAGCTCAGCCCCAGCATTTT. Translated, it gives CASSLQGVAQPQHF.

This clonotype was picked up a small number of times. DNA for the CDR3: TGTGCCAGCAGTTTATACTATAGGGGACAGGGGCTAGCCAAAAACATTCAGTACTTC. Translating it yields CASSLYYRGQGLAKNIQYF. The gene calls are TRBV28 and TRBJ2-4, with 10 positions matching TRBD1. Unmatched junction bases numbered 9, after V lost 1 base and J lost 0 bases. The CDR3 length is 19 residues. The germline gives CDR1 MDHEN, CDR2 SYDVKM.

CDR3 in amino acids: CASSPLPYRGNQPQHF. The CDR3, as DNA: TGTGCCAGCAGCCCACTCCCGTACAGGGGAAATCAGCCCCAGCATTTT. The V call is TRBV6-1, the J call TRBJ1-5; 7 bases are a match to TRBD1. The V gene's germline CDR1 is MNHNS and CDR2 SASEGT. The CDR3 loop spans 16 amino acids. The J segment lost 4 bases and the V segment lost 6 bases, leaving 12 bases of the junction unmatched.

This clonotype was detected only a few times. The chain recombines TRBV6-2 or TRBV6-3 with TRBJ2-7; TRBD2 aligns across 7 bases. The germline V gene encodes CDR1 MNHEY and CDR2 SVGEGT. The V and J ends lost 4 bases and 3 bases, in that order; junction bases with no gene match: 6. The CDR3 runs 14 residues. CDR3 sequence reads: CASSSGPSGYEQYF. The CDR3 DNA reads as TGTGCCAGCAGTTCTGGCCCTAGCGGCTACGAGCAGTACTTC.

The gene calls are TRBV18 and TRBJ2-5; no reliable D call. V was clipped by 7 bases and J by 2 bases, with 11 bases between them. This CDR3 has 13 amino acids. Germline-derived CDR1 and CDR2 are KGHSH and LQKENI. CDR3 residues: CASLKDIQETQYF. The CDR3 DNA sequence: TGTGCCAGCTTAAAAGACATACAAGAGACCCAGTACTTC.